A single sample gave rise to the 32 T cell receptor beta chains below, sequenced in a study of blood T cell repertoires in COVID-19. Using immunoSEQ multiplex PCR, the repertoire was profiled, and TCRdb retains in-frame clones only, with some absent. The table includes roughly 170,000 clones, 84% detected once. The sequencing sample was made of PBMCs or T cells enriched from blood (not recorded which). The receptors derive from a man in his fifties or sixties who had recovered from COVID-19.

The chain couples TRBV19 to TRBJ1-2, with TRBD1 matching 9 bases. V gave up 3 bases and J gave up 7 bases; unmatched junction bases: 9. Germline CDR1 is LNHDA and CDR2 is SQIVND (reference sequence). This CDR3 has 15 residues. The CDR3 DNA reads TGTGCCAGTAGTATCGGGGGGACAGGGTTCTCTGGCTACACCTTC. Its protein product is CASSIGGTGFSGYTF.

The chain has TRBV21-1 and TRBJ1-1; no DNA check was done on the table's D call, TRBD1. TRBV21-1 is recorded as a pseudogene. CDR3 length: 16 residues. The CDR3 sequence is CASSRRGQGGGKGAFF. CDR3 nucleotide sequence: TGTGCCAGCAGCCGGAGGGGACAGGGAGGGGGGAAAGGAGCTTTCTTT.

The chain is built from TRBV29-1 and TRBJ1-1; D unresolved. The CDR3 runs to 12 residues. The V end was cut by 4 bases, the J end by 2 bases, with 8 bases between. Germline loops: CDR1 SQVTM, CDR2 ANQGSEA. The CDR3 sequence: CSVADVNTEAFF. DNA for the CDR3: TGCAGCGTTGCAGACGTAAACACTGAAGCTTTCTTT. The whole variable domain, filled in from reference TRBV29-1 and TRBJ1-1, reads SAVISQKPSRDICQRGTSLTIQCQVDSQVTMMFWYRQQPGQSLTLIATANQGSEATYESGFVIDKFPISRPNLTFSTLTVSNMSPEDSSIYLCSVADVNTEAFFGQGTRLTVV.

The V and J genes are TRBV12-3 or TRBV12-4 and TRBJ2-5; tentative D call: TRBD2 (6 bases). Trimming took 7 bases from V and 6 from J, leaving 15 bases between them. The CDR3 has 13 amino acids. The CDR3 sequence: CASTPGDFQTQYF. For the CDR3, the DNA is TGTGCCAGCACCCCGGGGGACTTTCAGACCCAGTACTTC.

V and J are TRBV7-2 and TRBJ1-2; D gene ambiguous. The V end lost 3 bases, the J end lost 0 bases, and 11 bases lay between the germline ends. CDR3 length: 15 amino acids. The V gene's germline CDR1 is SGHTA and CDR2 FQGNSA. CDR3 bases: TGTGCCAGCAGCTTTGGAGCAATTTCTAACTATGGCTACACCTTC. Encoded protein: CASSFGAISNYGYTF.

The V call is TRBV16, the J call TRBJ2-3; a weak D match, TRBD2 (5 bases). Trimming took off 5 bases at V and 4 bases at J, with 10 bases between the two ends. Germline V gives CDR1 KGHSY, CDR2 FQNENV. CDR3 length: 13 amino acids. Written as DNA, the CDR3 is TGTGCCAGCAGCGGGAGAGGGCCAGATACGCAGTATTTT. It yields the protein CASSGRGPDTQYF. Based on the CDR3 plus reference TRBV16 and TRBJ2-3, the full variable domain is GEEVAQTPKHLVRGEGQKAKLYCAPIKGHSYVFWYQQVLKNEFKFLISFQNENVFDETGMPKERFSAKCLPNSPCSLEIQATKLEDSAVYFCASSGRGPDTQYFGPGTRLTVL.

The CDR3 bases are TGTGCCAGTAGTATAGGTCGGGTTCCGGAAAAACTGTTTTTT. Residues: CASSIGRVPEKLFF. This sequence joins TRBV19 and TRBJ1-4; D gene ambiguous. The CDR3 loop spans 14 amino acids. V dropped 1 base and J dropped 8 bases, with 11 bases sitting between them. CDR1 LNHDA and CDR2 SQIVND come from the germline V gene (reference sequence).

V usage is TRBV29-1 and J usage is TRBJ2-5, with TRBD2 matching over 8 bases. The V and J ends lost 7 bases and 3 bases, in that order; junction bases with no gene match: 10. The germline V gene encodes CDR1 SQVTM and CDR2 ANQGSEA. The CDR3 covers 14 residues. Written as DNA, the CDR3 is TGCAGCGCACTTCGTCGGGGGGGCGAAGAGACCCAGTACTTC. Its protein product is CSALRRGGEETQYF.

This sequence joins TRBV7-2 and TRBJ2-3, with TRBD2 matching 7 bases. CDR3 length equals 15 residues. Germline lookup yields CDR1 SGHTA and CDR2 FQGNSA. V was clipped by 5 bases and J by 4 bases; unmatched bases: 9. CDR3 sequence: CASSPGLREADTQYF. CDR3 DNA: TGTGCCAGCAGCCCCGGGCTCCGGGAGGCAGATACGCAGTATTTT.

V gene TRBV7-9 combines with J gene TRBJ2-7, with D perhaps matching TRBD2 (6 bases). This CDR3 spans 12 amino acids. Trimming shortened V by 8 bases and J by 0 bases, and 8 bases separated the two germline ends. Germline V gene lookup returns CDR1 SEHNR and CDR2 FQNEAQ (reference sequence). The CDR3 nucleotides read TGTGCCAGCGGGGGGAGCTCCTACGAGCAGTACTTC. Translated: CASGGSSYEQYF.

The chain recombines TRBV5-1 with TRBJ2-3; 8 nucleotides line up with TRBD2. The germline gives CDR1 SGHRS, CDR2 YFSETQ. This CDR3 comprises 16 residues. J gave up 2 bases and V 4 bases, and 9 bases lay outside the gene matches. The CDR3 DNA reads TGCGCCAGCAGCATGGGCGGCGGGGGGATCACAGATACGCAGTATTTT. Translated, it gives CASSMGGGGITDTQYF.

This clone was observed once. The rearrangement joins TRBV7-2 to TRBJ2-3, with 8 bases fitting TRBD1. Germline loops: CDR1 SGHTA, CDR2 FQGNSA. This CDR3 spans 17 amino acids. V gave up 1 base and J gave up 6 bases; unmatched junction bases: 12. This CDR3 reads CASSLVPTGVNKDTQYF. CDR3 DNA sequence: TGTGCCAGCAGCTTAGTACCGACAGGGGTCAATAAGGATACGCAGTATTTT.

The genes are TRBV7-9 and TRBJ2-7; D remains ambiguous. The CDR3 consists of 11 residues. Between the trimmed V and J ends, which lost 3 bases and 3 bases, there was a span of 3 bases. Germline CDR1 SEHNR, CDR2 FQNEAQ (reference sequence). The CDR3 here is CASSFSYEQYF. The CDR3 region has the DNA TGTGCCAGCAGCTTTAGCTACGAGCAGTACTTC.

The chain recombines TRBV2 with TRBJ2-3, with D perhaps TRBD2 (7 bases). The CDR3 consists of 15 residues. The germline V gene has CDR1 SNHLY and CDR2 FYNNEI. V was cut by 5 bases and J by 5 bases, with 17 bases left in between. The CDR3 is CASSRAGARRDTQYF. The CDR3 bases are TGTGCCAGCAGTCGGGCGGGGGCACGGCGAGATACGCAGTATTTT. The whole variable domain, remainder taken from reference TRBV2 and TRBJ2-3, is EPEVTQTPSHQVTQMGQEVILRCVPISNHLYFYWYRQILGQKVEFLVSFYNNEISEKSEIFDDQFSVERPDGSNFTLKIRSTKLEDSAMYFCASSRAGARRDTQYFGPGTRLTVL.

This chain joins TRBV5-1 and TRBJ2-4; D perhaps matches TRBD1 (5 bases). This CDR3 comprises 21 residues. V was pared by 2 bases and J by 1 base, with 28 bases between. Germline lookup yields CDR1 SGHRS and CDR2 YFSETQ. CDR3 sequence reads: CASSFSVNSLGAISAKNIQYF. CDR3 nucleotides: TGCGCCAGCAGCTTCTCCGTTAACAGTCTTGGGGCAATATCTGCCAAAAACATTCAGTACTTC.

The V gene is TRBV7-8, the J gene TRBJ2-7; 7 bases are a match to TRBD2. This CDR3 is built from 16 residues. The V gene's germline CDR1 is SGHVS and CDR2 FQNEAQ. V shed 8 bases and J 1 base; nucleotides not matched to a gene: 14. DNA for the CDR3: TGTGCCAGCTCTCATATGGGAGGGGCAGATTCCTACGAGCAGTACTTC. It codes for CASSHMGGADSYEQYF.

This clone was detected once. This chain connects TRBV18 to TRBJ1-3; no clear D. V lost 0 bases and J 0 bases, leaving 9 bases between the germline ends. Germline-derived CDR1 and CDR2 are KGHSH and LQKENI. This CDR3 is built from 16 residues. Written as DNA, the CDR3 is TGTGCCAGCTCACCACCCCAGGCCGACTCTGGAAACACCATATATTTT. This encodes CASSPPQADSGNTIYF.

At least ten counts were recorded for this clone. The chain is built from TRBV12-3 or TRBV12-4 and TRBJ1-1, with D possibly TRBD1 on 5 matching bases. The CDR3 has 13 amino acids. Trimming removed 7 bases at V and 5 bases at J, with 14 bases between. This chain's CDR3 is CASIRGLRTEAFF. Here the CDR3 DNA reads TGTGCCAGCATTCGGGGGTTAAGGACTGAAGCTTTCTTT.

This sequence joins TRBV10-2 and TRBJ1-2; D not resolved. V shed 2 bases and J shed 6 bases, with 10 bases lying between them. The V gene's germline CDR1 is WSHSY and CDR2 SAAADI. The CDR3 totals 13 residues. CDR3 DNA sequence: TGCGCCAGCAGTGAGACGAATCGGGATGGCTACACCTTC. Translated, it gives CASSETNRDGYTF.

The chain combines TRBV6-2 or TRBV6-3 with TRBJ1-1, with D uncertain. V was cut by 2 bases and J by 6 bases, with 4 bases left in between. The germline V gene has CDR1 MNHEY and CDR2 SVGEGT. The CDR3 loop spans 11 amino acids. The CDR3 region is CASSYQSEAFF. The CDR3, as DNA: TGTGCCAGCAGTTACCAGTCTGAAGCTTTCTTT.

CDR3 sequence (DNA): TGTGCCAGCAGCTTTCCCCTGGGCATGGCTACTGAAGCTTTCTTT. It translates to CASSFPLGMATEAFF. V is TRBV11-2 and J is TRBJ1-1; no firm D call. CDR1 is SGHAT and CDR2 is FQNNGV in the germline V gene. Trimming took 3 bases from V and 5 from J, leaving 16 bases between them. CDR3 length equals 15 residues.

The V and J genes are TRBV24-1 and TRBJ2-3, with TRBD2 as a possible D gene (5 bases). This CDR3 is built from 15 residues. Per germline, CDR1 KGHDR and CDR2 SFDVKD. Trimming stripped 4 bases from V and 1 base from J, with 11 bases between. The DNA for the CDR3 is TGTGCCACCAGTGACGGGCTGGGAGGCACAGATACGCAGTATTTT. Amino acids: CATSDGLGGTDTQYF.

The genes are TRBV30 and TRBJ1-2; 11 bases match TRBD1. V shed 1 base and J 2 bases; nucleotides not matched to a gene: 6. The CDR3 extends over 16 amino acids. In germline, CDR1 is GTSNPN, CDR2 SVGIG (reference sequence). Here the CDR3 DNA reads TGTGCCTGGAGTGACAGACGGACAGGGGGCAACTATGGCTACACCTTC. It is translated as CAWSDRRTGGNYGYTF.

J is TRBJ1-4 and V is TRBV6-5; 7 bases match TRBD1. The germline V gene encodes CDR1 MNHEY and CDR2 SVGAGI. After removal of 6 bases from V and 7 bases from J, the junction contained 8 bases not matched to a gene. There are 14 residues in the CDR3. Written as DNA, the CDR3 is TGTGCCAGCAGAGCCGGGACAGCCGGTGAAAAACTGTTTTTT. The encoded protein is CASRAGTAGEKLFF.

About this clone itself: This sample includes further DNA sequences coding for the same CDR3. The rearrangement uses TRBV7-9 and TRBJ1-4; 9 bases fit TRBD1. Germline CDR1 is SEHNR and CDR2 is FQNEAQ (reference sequence). This CDR3 contains 14 residues. Trimming at V came to 2 bases and at J to 5 bases, leaving 0 bases not matched to a gene. The CDR3 is CASSLTGGNEKLFF. The DNA of the CDR3 is TGTGCCAGCAGCTTAACAGGGGGCAATGAAAAACTGTTTTTT.

The chain recombines TRBV2 with TRBJ2-1; 8 bases are shared with TRBD2. This CDR3 comprises 15 residues. The germline CDR1 and CDR2 sequences are SNHLY and FYNNEI. V lost 7 bases, J lost 8 bases, and 13 bases stayed unmatched. The CDR3 loop reads CASTPREGGIYEQFF. CDR3 in DNA: TGTGCCAGCACTCCACGGGAGGGTGGTATCTATGAGCAGTTCTTC.

The chain has TRBV10-3 and TRBJ2-3; possibly TRBD2 for D (7 bases). The CDR3 totals 13 residues. CDR1 ENHRY and CDR2 SYGVKD come from the germline V gene. V gave up 10 bases and J gave up 3 bases, with 14 bases separating them. This CDR3 reads CATRGAPTDTQYF. CDR3 in DNA: TGTGCCACCCGGGGGGCACCAACAGATACGCAGTATTTT.

The chain carries TRBV5-1 and TRBJ1-6; D is unresolved. Germline-derived CDR1 and CDR2 are SGHRS and YFSETQ. With 0 bases removed from V and 0 bases from J, the gap between germline ends came to 13 bases. The CDR3 length is 18 residues. DNA of the CDR3: TGCGCCAGCAGCTTGGCAGGCCTAACTTTCTCCTATAATTCACCCCTCCACTTT. This sequence encodes CASSLAGLTFSYNSPLHF. The complete variable domain, with remaining parts taken from reference TRBV5-1 and TRBJ1-6, reads KAGVTQTPRYLIKTRGQQVTLSCSPISGHRSVSWYQQTPGQGLQFLFEYFSETQRNKGNFPGRFSGRQFSNSRSEMNVSTLELGDSALYLCASSLAGLTFSYNSPLHFGNGTRLTVT.

The chain combines TRBV18 with TRBJ2-2; D is possibly TRBD2 (6 bases). The CDR3 consists of 17 residues. Trimming shortened V by 3 bases and J by 1 base, and 15 bases separated the two germline ends. CDR1 is KGHSH, CDR2 LQKENI, per germline. The CDR3 DNA sequence: TGTGCCAGCTCACCGACGGCCGGGACTGAGAACACCGGGGAGCTGTTTTTT. It is translated as CASSPTAGTENTGELFF.

CDR3 nucleotide sequence: TGTGCAATCCGGGACAACCAAGAGACCCAGTACTTC. Translating gives CAIRDNQETQYF. The chain uses TRBV12-5 and TRBJ2-5; D may be TRBD1 (6 bases). Germline V gene lookup returns CDR1 LGHNT and CDR2 FRNRAP. The CDR3 contains 12 residues.

The gene calls are TRBV7-8 and TRBJ2-7, with a possible D match to TRBD1 (6 bases). CDR1 and CDR2 from the germline V gene are SGHVS and FQNEAQ. The CDR3 has 14 amino acids. Trimming shortened V by 1 base and J by 7 bases, and 14 bases separated the two germline ends. This chain's CDR3 is CASSLVQGKGEQYF. The CDR3 DNA is TGTGCCAGCAGCTTAGTGCAGGGGAAGGGGGAGCAGTACTTC.

The chain uses TRBV28 and TRBJ2-7; unclear D gene. V was cut by 3 bases and J by 0 bases, with 12 bases left in between. The CDR3 spans 15 residues. Germline V gives CDR1 MDHEN, CDR2 SYDVKM. CDR3 in amino acids: CASSFPERSSYEQYF. CDR3 in DNA: TGTGCCAGCAGTTTCCCGGAGAGGAGCTCCTACGAGCAGTACTTC.